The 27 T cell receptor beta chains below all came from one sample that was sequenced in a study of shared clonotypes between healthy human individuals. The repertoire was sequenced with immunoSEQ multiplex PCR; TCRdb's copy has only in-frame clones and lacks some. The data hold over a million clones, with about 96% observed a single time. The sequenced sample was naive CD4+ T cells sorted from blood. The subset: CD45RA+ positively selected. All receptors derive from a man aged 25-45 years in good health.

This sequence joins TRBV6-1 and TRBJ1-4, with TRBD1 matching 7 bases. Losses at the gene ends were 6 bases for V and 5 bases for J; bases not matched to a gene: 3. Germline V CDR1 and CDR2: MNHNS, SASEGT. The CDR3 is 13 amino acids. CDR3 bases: TGTGCCAGCAGGAGACAGGGAAATGAAAAACTGTTTTTT. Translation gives CASRRQGNEKLFF.

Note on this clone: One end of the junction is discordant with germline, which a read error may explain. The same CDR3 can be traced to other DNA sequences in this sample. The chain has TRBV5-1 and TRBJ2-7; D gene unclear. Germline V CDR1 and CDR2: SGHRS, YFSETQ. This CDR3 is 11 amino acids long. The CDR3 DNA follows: TGCGCCAGCAGTTTGGCCGGGGAGCAGTACTTC. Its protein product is CASSLAGEQYF.

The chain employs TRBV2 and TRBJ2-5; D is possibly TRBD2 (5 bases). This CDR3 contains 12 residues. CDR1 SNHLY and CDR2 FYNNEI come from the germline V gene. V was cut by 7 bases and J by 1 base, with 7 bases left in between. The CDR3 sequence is CASMRAQETQYF. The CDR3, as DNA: TGTGCCAGCATGCGGGCCCAAGAGACCCAGTACTTC. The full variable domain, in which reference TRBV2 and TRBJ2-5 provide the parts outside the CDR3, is EPEVTQTPSHQVTQMGQEVILRCVPISNHLYFYWYRQILGQKVEFLVSFYNNEISEKSEIFDDQFSVERPDGSNFTLKIRSTKLEDSAMYFCASMRAQETQYFGPGTRLLVL.

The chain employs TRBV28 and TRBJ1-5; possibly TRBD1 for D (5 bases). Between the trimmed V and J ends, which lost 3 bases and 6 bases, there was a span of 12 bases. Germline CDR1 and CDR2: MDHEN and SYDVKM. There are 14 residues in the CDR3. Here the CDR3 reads CASSLSGRRQPQHF. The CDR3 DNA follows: TGTGCCAGCAGTTTGTCAGGGCGACGTCAGCCCCAGCATTTT.

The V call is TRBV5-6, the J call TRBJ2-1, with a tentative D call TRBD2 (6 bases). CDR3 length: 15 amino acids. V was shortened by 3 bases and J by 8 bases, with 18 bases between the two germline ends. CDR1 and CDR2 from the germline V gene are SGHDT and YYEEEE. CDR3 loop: CASSWGVRAGDEQFF. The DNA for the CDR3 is TGTGCCAGCAGCTGGGGGGTGAGGGCCGGGGATGAGCAGTTCTTC.

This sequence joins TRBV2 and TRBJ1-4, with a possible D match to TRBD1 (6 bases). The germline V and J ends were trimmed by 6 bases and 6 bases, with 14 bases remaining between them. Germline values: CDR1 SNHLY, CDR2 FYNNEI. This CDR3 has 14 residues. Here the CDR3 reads CASRKDRFHEKLFF. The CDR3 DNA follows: TGTGCCAGCAGGAAAGACAGGTTTCATGAAAAACTGTTTTTT.

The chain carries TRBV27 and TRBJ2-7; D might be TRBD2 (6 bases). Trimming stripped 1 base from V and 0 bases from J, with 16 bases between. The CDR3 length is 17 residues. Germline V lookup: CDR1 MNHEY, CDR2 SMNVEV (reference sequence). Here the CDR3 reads CASSLYPERAGSYEQYF. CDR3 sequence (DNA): TGTGCCAGCAGTTTATACCCCGAGCGGGCAGGCTCCTACGAGCAGTACTTC.

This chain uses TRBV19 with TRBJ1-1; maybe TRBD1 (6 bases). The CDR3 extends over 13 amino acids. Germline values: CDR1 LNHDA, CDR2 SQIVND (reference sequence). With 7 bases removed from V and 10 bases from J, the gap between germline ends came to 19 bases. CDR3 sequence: CASTTPGAGRAFF. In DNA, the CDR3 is TGTGCCAGTACCACTCCAGGGGCGGGTAGAGCTTTCTTT.

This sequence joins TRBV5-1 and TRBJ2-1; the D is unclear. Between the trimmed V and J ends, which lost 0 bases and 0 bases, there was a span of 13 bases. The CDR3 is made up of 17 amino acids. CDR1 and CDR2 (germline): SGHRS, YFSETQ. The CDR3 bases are TGCGCCAGCAGCTTGGGGTATAGATCCAGCTCCTACAATGAGCAGTTCTTC. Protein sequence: CASSLGYRSSSYNEQFF.

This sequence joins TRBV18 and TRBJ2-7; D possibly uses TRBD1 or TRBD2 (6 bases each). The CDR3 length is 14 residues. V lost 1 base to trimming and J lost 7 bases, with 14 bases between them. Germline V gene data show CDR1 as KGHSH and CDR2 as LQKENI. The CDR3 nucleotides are TGTGCCAGCTCACCACTCGGAGGGGGGCAGGAGCAGTACTTC. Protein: CASSPLGGGQEQYF.

The CDR3 loop is CASSYSDSRYEQYF. The DNA of the CDR3 is TGTGCCAGCAGTTACTCCGACAGCCGGTACGAGCAGTACTTC. The V call is TRBV6-5, the J call TRBJ2-7, with a weak D call TRBD1 (5 bases). The germline V gene encodes CDR1 MNHEY and CDR2 SVGAGI. The CDR3 consists of 14 residues. Between the trimmed V and J ends, which lost 0 bases and 4 bases, there was a span of 10 bases.

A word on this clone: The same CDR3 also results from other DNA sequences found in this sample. The CDR3 sequence: CASSPRTQETQYF. As DNA, the CDR3 is TGTGCCAGCTCACCGAGGACTCAAGAGACCCAGTACTTC. The chain uses TRBV18 and TRBJ2-5, with D perhaps TRBD2 (5 bases). The germline V and J ends were trimmed by 3 bases and 2 bases, with 7 bases remaining between them. The V gene's germline CDR1 is KGHSH and CDR2 LQKENI. The CDR3 runs to 13 residues.

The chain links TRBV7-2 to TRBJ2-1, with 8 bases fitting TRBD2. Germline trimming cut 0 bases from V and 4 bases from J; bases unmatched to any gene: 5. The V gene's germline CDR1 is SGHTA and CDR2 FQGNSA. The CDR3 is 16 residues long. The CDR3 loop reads CASSLARRGVYNEQFF. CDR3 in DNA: TGTGCCAGCAGCTTAGCGCGGCGGGGGGTTTACAATGAGCAGTTCTTC.

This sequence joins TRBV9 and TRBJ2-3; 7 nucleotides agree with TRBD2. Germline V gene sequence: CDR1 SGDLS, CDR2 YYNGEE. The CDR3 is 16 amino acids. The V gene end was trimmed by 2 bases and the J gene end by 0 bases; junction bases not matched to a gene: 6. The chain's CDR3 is CASSVRGLTSTDTQYF. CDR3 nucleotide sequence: TGTGCCAGCAGCGTGAGGGGACTAACTAGCACAGATACGCAGTATTTT. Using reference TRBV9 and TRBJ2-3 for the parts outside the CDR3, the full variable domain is DSGVTQTPKHLITATGQRVTLRCSPRSGDLSVYWYQQSLDQGLQFLIQYYNGEERAKGNILERFSAQQFPDLHSELNLSSLELGDSALYFCASSVRGLTSTDTQYFGPGTRLTVL.

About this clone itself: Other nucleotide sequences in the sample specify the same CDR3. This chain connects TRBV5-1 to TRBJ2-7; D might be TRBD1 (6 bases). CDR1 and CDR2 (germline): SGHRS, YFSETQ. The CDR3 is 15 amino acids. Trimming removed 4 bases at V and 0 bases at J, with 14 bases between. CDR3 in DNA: TGCGCCAGCAGCCCCGGGACACTGAGCTCCTACGAGCAGTACTTC. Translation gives CASSPGTLSSYEQYF.

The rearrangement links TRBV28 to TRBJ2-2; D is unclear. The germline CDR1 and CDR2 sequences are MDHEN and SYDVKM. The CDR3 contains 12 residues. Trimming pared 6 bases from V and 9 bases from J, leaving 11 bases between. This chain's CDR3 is CASSLLVRELFF. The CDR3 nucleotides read TGTGCCAGCAGCCTCCTTGTCCGGGAGCTGTTTTTT.

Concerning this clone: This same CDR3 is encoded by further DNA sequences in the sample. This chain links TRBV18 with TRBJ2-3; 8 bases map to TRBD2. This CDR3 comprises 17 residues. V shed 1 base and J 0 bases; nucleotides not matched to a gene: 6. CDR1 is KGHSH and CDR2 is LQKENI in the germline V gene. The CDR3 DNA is TGTGCCAGCTCACCACGGCTAGCGGGCACCAGCACAGATACGCAGTATTTT. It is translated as CASSPRLAGTSTDTQYF.

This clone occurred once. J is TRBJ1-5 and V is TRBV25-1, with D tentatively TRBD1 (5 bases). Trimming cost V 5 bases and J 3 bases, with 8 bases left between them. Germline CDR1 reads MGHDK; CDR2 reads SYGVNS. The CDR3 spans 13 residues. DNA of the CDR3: TGTGCCAGCAGTCAGGGTACCAATCAGCCCCAGCATTTT. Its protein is CASSQGTNQPQHF.

CDR3 DNA sequence: TGTGCCAGCAGTTTAGTGGGGCCGGGGGGCTACACCTTC. Translation gives CASSLVGPGGYTF. The chain recombines TRBV27 with TRBJ1-2, with D perhaps TRBD1 (5 bases). The CDR3 runs to 13 residues. V lost 2 bases and J 8 bases, leaving 12 bases between the germline ends. Germline values: CDR1 MNHEY, CDR2 SMNVEV (reference sequence).

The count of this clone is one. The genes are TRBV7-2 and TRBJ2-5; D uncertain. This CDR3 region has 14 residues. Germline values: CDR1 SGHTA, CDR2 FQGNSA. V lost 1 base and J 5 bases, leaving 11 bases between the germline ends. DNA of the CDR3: TGTGCCAGCAGCTTAGGGCTAGGTGGGGAGACCCAGTACTTC. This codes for CASSLGLGGETQYF.

The CDR3 loop is CASNKQGRVYEQYF. CDR3 bases: TGTGCCAGCAACAAACAGGGCAGGGTGTACGAGCAGTACTTC. J is TRBJ2-7 and V is TRBV5-4; perhaps TRBD1 as D (6 bases). CDR3 length: 14 amino acids. CDR1 is SGHNT and CDR2 is YYREEE in the germline V gene (reference sequence). V lost 6 bases and J 4 bases, leaving 17 bases between the germline ends.

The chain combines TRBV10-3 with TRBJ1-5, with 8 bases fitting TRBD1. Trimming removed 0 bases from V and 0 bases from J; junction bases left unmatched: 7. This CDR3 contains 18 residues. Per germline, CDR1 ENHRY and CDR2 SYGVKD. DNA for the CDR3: TGTGCCATCAGTGAGTCGCGGACAGGGACTTATAGCAATCAGCCCCAGCATTTT. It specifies CAISESRTGTYSNQPQHF.

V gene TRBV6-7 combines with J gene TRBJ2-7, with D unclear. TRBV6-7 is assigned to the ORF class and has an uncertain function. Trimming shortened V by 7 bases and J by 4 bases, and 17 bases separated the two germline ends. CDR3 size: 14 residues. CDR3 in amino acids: CASINTRHSYEQYF. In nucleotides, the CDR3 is TGTGCCAGCATTAACACGAGACACAGTTACGAGCAGTACTTC.

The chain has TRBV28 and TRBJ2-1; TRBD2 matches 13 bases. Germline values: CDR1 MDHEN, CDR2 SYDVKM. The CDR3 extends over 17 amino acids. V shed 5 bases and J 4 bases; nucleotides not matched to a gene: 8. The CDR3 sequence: CASSTQTSGRPYNEQFF. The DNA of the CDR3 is TGTGCCAGCAGTACCCAGACTAGCGGGAGGCCATACAATGAGCAGTTCTTC. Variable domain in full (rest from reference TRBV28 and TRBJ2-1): DVKVTQSSRYLVKRTGEKVFLECVQDMDHENMFWYRQDPGLGLRLIYFSYDVKMKEKGDIPEGYSVSREKKERFSLILESASTNQTSMYLCASSTQTSGRPYNEQFFGPGTRLTVL.

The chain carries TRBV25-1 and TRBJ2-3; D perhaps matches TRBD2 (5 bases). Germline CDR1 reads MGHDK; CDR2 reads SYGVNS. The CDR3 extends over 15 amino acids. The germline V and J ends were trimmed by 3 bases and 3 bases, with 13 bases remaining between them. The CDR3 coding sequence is TGTGCCAGCAGTGACAGCGGTACGAATACAGATACGCAGTATTTT. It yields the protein CASSDSGTNTDTQYF.

The CDR3 reads CASSQAGGTNEKLFF. In nucleotides, the CDR3 is TGCGCCAGCAGCCAAGCAGGGGGGACAAATGAAAAACTGTTTTTT. The J gene is TRBJ1-4, the V gene TRBV4-3, with TRBD1 matching 7 bases. V lost 1 base, J lost 5 bases, and 4 bases stayed unmatched. This CDR3 is 15 amino acids long. Germline V lookup: CDR1 LGHNA, CDR2 YSLEER.

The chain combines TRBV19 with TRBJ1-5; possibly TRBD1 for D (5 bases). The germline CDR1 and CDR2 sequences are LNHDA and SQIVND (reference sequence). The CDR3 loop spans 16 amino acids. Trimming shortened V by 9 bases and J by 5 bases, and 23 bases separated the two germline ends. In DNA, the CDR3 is TGTGCCAGGATCCGGCGTGGCAGGGTGCGCGATCAGCCCCAGCATTTT. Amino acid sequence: CARIRRGRVRDQPQHF.